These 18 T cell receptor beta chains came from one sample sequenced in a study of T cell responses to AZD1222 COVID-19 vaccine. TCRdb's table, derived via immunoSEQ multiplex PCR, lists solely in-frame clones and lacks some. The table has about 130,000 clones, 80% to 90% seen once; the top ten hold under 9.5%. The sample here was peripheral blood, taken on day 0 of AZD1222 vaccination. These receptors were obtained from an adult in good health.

The CDR3 nucleotides read TGTGCCAGTAGTTTCAACAGGGGGATTACTGAAGCTTTCTTT. This gives the protein CASSFNRGITEAFF. The J gene is TRBJ1-1, the V gene TRBV19; TRBD1 matches 8 bases. The CDR3 is made up of 14 amino acids. From germline, CDR1 is LNHDA and CDR2 SQIVND (reference sequence). Trimming removed 5 bases from V and 5 bases from J; junction bases left unmatched: 7.

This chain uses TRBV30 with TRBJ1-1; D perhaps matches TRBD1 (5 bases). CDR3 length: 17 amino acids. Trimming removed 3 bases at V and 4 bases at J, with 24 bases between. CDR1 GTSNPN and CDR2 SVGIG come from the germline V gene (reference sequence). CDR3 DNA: TGTGCCTGGAGGAGGGCTGGATCCCGGGAAAGGGGCACTGAAGCTTTCTTT. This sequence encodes CAWRRAGSRERGTEAFF.

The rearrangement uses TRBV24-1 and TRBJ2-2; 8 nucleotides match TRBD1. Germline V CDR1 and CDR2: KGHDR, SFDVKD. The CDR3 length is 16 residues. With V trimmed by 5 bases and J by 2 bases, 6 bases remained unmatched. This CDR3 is CATSATGTGNTGELFF. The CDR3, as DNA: TGTGCCACCAGTGCGACCGGGACAGGCAACACCGGGGAGCTGTTTTTT.

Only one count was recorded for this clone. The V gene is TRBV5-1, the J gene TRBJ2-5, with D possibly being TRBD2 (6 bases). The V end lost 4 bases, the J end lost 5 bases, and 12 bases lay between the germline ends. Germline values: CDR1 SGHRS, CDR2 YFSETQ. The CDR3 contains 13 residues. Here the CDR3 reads CASSQSGRETQYF. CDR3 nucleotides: TGCGCCAGCAGCCAATCTGGGAGGGAGACCCAGTACTTC.

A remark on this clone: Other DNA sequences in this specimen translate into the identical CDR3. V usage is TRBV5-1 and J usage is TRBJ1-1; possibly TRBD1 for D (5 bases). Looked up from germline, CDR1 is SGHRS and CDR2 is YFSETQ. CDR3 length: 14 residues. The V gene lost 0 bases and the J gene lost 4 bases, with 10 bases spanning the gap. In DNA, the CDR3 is TGCGCCAGCAGCTTGGAGGGCGGGGGCACTGAAGCTTTCTTT. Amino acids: CASSLEGGGTEAFF.

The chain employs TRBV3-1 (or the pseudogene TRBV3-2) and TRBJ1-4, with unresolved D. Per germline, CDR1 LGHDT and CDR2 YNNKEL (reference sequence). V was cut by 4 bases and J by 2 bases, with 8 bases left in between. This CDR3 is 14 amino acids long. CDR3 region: CASSRGHTNEKLFF. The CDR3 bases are TGTGCCAGCAGCCGCGGGCACACTAATGAAAAACTGTTTTTT.

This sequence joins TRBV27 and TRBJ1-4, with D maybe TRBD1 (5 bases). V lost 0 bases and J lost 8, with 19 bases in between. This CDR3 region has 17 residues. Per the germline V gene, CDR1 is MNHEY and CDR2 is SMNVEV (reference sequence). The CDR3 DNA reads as TGTGCCAGCAGTTTATCGGCTTGGGGCCGCCCGACAGAAAAACTGTTTTTT. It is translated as CASSLSAWGRPTEKLFF.

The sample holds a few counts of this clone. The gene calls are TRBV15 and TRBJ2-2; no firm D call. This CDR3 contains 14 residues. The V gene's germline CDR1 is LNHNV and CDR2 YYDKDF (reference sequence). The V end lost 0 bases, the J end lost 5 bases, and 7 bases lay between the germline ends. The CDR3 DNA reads TGTGCCACCAGCAGAGAGGGTATTACCGGGGAGCTGTTTTTT. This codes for CATSREGITGELFF.

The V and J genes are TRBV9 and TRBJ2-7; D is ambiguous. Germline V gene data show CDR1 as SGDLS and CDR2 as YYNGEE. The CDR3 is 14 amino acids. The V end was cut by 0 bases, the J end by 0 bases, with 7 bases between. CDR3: CASSVDGLSYEQYF. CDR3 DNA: TGTGCCAGCAGCGTAGATGGGCTCTCCTACGAGCAGTACTTC.

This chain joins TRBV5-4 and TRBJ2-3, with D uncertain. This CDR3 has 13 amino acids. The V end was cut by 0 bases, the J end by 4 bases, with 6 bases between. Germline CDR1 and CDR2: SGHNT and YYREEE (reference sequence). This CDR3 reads CASSLVASDTQYF. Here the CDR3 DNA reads TGTGCCAGCAGCTTGGTGGCGTCAGATACGCAGTATTTT.

The CDR3 DNA sequence: TGTGCCTGGAGTCCCGGACCGAACTCTGGAAACACCATATATTTT. Protein product: CAWSPGPNSGNTIYF. V usage is TRBV30 and J usage is TRBJ1-3, with D uncertain. The germline CDR1 and CDR2 sequences are GTSNPN and SVGIG (reference sequence). This CDR3 is 15 amino acids long. V lost 2 bases to trimming and J lost 0 bases, with 11 bases between them.

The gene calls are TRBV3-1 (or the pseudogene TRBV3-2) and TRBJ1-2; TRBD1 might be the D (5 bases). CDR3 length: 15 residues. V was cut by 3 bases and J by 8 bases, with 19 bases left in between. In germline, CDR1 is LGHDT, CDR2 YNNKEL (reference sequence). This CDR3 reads CASSHRQGAWEGYTF. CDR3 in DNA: TGTGCCAGCAGCCACAGACAAGGGGCCTGGGAAGGCTACACCTTC.

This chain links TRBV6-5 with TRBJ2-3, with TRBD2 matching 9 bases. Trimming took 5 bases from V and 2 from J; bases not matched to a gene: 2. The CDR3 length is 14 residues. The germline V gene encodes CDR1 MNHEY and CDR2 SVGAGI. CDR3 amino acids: CASSSGGYTDTQYF. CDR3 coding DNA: TGTGCCAGCAGTAGCGGGGGGTACACAGATACGCAGTATTTT.

This CDR3 reads CASGLPPVTHATNEKLFF. The CDR3 coding sequence is TGTGCTAGTGGTTTGCCCCCCGTGACACATGCAACTAATGAAAAACTGTTTTTT. The chain links TRBV12-5 to TRBJ1-4; D is unresolved. The length of the CDR3 is 18 residues. V gave up 2 bases and J gave up 0 bases, with 16 bases separating them. Germline CDR1 reads LGHNT; CDR2 reads FRNRAP.

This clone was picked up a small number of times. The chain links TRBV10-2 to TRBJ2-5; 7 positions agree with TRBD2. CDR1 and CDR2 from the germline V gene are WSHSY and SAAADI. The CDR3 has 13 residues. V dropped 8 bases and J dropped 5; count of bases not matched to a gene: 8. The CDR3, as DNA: TGCGCCAGCTTTGGGGGGGGAGCCGAGACCCAGTACTTC. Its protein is CASFGGGAETQYF.

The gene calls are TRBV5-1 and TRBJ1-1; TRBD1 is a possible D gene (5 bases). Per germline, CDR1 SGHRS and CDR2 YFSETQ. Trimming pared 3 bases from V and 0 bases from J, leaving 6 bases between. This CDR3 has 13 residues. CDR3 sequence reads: CASSSGVNTEAFF. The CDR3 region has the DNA TGCGCCAGCAGCTCGGGGGTGAACACTGAAGCTTTCTTT.

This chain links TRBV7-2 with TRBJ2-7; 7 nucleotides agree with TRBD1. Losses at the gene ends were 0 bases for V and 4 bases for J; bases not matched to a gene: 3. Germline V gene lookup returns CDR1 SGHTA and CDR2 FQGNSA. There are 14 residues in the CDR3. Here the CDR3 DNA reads TGTGCCAGCAGCTTAGCGGGACAGATATACGAGCAGTACTTC. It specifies CASSLAGQIYEQYF.

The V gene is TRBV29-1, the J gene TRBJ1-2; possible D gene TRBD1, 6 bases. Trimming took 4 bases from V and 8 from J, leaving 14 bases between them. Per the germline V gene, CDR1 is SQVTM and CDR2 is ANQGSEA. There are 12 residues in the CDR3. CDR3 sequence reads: CSVVIGGRGYTF. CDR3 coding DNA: TGCAGCGTTGTAATAGGGGGGCGAGGCTACACCTTC.